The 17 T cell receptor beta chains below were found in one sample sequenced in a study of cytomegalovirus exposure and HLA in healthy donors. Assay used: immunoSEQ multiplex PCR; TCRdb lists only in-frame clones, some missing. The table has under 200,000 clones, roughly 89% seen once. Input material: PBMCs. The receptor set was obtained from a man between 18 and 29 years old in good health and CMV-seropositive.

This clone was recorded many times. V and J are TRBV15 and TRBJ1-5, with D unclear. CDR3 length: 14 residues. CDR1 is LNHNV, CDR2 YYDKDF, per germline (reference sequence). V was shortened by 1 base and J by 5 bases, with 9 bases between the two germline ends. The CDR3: CATSRGQGDQPQHF. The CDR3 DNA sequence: TGTGCCACCAGCAGAGGGCAAGGAGATCAGCCCCAGCATTTT.

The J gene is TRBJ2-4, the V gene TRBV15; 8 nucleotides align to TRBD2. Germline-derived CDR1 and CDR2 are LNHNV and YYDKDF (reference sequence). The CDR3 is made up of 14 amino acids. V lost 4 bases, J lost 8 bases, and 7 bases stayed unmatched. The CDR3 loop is CATSTGTSLDIQYF. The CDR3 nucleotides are TGTGCCACCAGCACCGGGACTAGTCTCGACATTCAGTACTTC.

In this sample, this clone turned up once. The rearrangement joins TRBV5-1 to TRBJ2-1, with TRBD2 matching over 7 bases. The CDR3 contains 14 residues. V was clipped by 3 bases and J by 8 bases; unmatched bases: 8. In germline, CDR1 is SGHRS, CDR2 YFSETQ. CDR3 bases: TGCGCCAGCAGCTCGGTGGGGGGGGTGGATGAGCAGTTCTTC. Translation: CASSSVGGVDEQFF.

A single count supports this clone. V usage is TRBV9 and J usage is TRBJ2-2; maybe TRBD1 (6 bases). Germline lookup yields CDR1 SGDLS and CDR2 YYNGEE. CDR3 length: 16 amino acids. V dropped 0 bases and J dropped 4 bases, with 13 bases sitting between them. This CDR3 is CASSVDLRGGTGELFF. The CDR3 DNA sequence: TGTGCCAGCAGCGTAGATCTCAGGGGTGGCACCGGGGAGCTGTTTTTT.

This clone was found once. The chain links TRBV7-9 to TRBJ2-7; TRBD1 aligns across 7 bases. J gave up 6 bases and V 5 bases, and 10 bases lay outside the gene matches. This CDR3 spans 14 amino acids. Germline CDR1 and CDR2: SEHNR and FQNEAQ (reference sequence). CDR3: CASSLRQGLGEQYF. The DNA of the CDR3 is TGTGCCAGCAGCCTAAGACAGGGATTGGGCGAGCAGTACTTC.

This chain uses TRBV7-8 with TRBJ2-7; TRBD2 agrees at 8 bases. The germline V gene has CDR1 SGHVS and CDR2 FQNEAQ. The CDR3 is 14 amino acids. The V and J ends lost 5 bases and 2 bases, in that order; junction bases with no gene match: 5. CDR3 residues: CASSRTSGTYEQYF. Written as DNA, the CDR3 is TGTGCCAGCAGCCGTACTAGCGGAACCTACGAGCAGTACTTC.

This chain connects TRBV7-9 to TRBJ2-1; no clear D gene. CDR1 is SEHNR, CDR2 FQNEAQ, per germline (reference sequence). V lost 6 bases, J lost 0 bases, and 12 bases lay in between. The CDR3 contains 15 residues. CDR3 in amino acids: CASSLRWSSYNEQFF. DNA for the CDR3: TGTGCCAGCAGTCTAAGGTGGAGCTCCTACAATGAGCAGTTCTTC.

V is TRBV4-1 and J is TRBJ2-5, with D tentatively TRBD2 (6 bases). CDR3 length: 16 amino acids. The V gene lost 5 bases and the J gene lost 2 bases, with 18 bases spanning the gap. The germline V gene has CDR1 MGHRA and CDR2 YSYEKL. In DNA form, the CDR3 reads TGCGCCAGCAGCTCCCCCGGGGGAGAGAATCAAGAGACCCAGTACTTC. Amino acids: CASSSPGGENQETQYF.

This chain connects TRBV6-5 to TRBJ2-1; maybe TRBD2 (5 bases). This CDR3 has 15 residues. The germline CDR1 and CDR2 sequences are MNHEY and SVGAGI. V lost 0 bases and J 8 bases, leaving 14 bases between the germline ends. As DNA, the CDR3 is TGTGCCAGCAGTTACTCGGCCGGGAACCGTGATGAGCAGTTCTTC. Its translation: CASSYSAGNRDEQFF.

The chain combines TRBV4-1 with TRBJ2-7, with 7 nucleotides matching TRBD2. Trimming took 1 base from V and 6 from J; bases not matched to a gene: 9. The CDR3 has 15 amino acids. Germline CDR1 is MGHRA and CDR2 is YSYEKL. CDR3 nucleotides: TGCGCCAGCAGCCAAGCCCCGCGGGAGAGGCTCGAGCAGTACTTC. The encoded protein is CASSQAPRERLEQYF.

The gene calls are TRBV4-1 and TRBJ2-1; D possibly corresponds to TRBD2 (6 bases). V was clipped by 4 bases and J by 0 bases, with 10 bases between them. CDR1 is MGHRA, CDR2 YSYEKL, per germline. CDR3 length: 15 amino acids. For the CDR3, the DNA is TGCGCCAGCAGCCCCGGGAGAATCTCCTACAATGAGCAGTTCTTC. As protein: CASSPGRISYNEQFF.

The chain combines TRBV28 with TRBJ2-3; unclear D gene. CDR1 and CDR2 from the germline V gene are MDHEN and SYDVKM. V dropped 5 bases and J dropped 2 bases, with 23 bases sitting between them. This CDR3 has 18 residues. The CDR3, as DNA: TGTGCCAGCAGTCCCTATATCGCCAAGGAGATTAACACAGATACGCAGTATTTT. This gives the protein CASSPYIAKEINTDTQYF. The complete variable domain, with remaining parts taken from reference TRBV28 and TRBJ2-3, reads DVKVTQSSRYLVKRTGEKVFLECVQDMDHENMFWYRQDPGLGLRLIYFSYDVKMKEKGDIPEGYSVSREKKERFSLILESASTNQTSMYLCASSPYIAKEINTDTQYFGPGTRLTVL.

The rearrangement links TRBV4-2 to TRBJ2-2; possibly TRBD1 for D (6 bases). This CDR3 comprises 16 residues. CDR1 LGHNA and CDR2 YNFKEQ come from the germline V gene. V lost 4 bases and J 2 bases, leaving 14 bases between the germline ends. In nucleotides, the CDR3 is TGTGCCAGCAGCCGGAGGCAGGGGTCCAACACCGGGGAGCTGTTTTTT. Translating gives CASSRRQGSNTGELFF.

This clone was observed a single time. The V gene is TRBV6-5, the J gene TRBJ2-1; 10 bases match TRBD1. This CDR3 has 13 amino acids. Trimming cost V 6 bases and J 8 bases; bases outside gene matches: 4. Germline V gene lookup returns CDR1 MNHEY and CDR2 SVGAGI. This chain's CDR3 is CASRKTGGDEQFF. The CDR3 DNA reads TGTGCCAGCAGGAAGACAGGGGGCGATGAGCAGTTCTTC.

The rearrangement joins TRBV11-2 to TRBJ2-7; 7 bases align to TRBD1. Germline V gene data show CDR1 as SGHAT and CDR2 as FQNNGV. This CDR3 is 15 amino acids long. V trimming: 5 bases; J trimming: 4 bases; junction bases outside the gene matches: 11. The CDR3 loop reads CASSPVRGQTYEQYF. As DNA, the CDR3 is TGTGCCAGCAGCCCTGTCAGGGGACAGACGTACGAGCAGTACTTC.

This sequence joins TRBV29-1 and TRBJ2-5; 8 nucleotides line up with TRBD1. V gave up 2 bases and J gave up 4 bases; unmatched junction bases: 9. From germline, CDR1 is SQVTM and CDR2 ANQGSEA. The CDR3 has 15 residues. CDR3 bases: TGCAGCGTTGAAACAACGGGACAGGTTTTAGAGACCCAGTACTTC. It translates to CSVETTGQVLETQYF.

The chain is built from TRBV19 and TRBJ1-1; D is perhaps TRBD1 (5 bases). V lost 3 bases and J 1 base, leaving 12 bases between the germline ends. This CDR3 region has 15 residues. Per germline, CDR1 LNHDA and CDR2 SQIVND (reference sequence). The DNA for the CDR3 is TGTGCCAGTAGTATGGGGGGGAGGGCGAACACTGAAGCTTTCTTT. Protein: CASSMGGRANTEAFF. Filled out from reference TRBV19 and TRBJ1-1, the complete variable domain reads DGGITQSPKYLFRKEGQNVTLSCEQNLNHDAMYWYRQDPGQGLRLIYYSQIVNDFQKGDIAEGYSVSREKKESFPLTVTSAQKNPTAFYLCASSMGGRANTEAFFGQGTRLTVV.